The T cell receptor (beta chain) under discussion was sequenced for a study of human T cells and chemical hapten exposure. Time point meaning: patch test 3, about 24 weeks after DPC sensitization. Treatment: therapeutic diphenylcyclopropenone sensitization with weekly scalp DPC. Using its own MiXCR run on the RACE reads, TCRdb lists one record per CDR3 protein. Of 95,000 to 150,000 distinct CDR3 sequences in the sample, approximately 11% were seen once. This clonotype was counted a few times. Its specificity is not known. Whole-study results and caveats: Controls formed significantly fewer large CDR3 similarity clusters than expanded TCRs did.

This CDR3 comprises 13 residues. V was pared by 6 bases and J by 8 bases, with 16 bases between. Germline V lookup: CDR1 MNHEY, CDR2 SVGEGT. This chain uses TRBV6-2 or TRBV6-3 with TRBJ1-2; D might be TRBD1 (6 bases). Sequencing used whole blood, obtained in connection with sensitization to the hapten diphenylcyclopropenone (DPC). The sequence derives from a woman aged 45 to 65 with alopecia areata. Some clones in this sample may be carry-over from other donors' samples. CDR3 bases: TGTGCCAGCAGATCGTGGGGGGCCCAAGGCTACACCTTC. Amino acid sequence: CASRSWGAQGYTF.